This entry lists 8 T cell receptor beta chains sequenced from one sample in a study of blood T cell repertoires in COVID-19. TCRdb's copy holds only in-frame clones and misses some; the assay was immunoSEQ multiplex PCR. The sample has 310,000 or so clones; around nine tenths are singletons. The sequenced material came from peripheral blood. Source of these receptors: a man aged 70-80 years with acute or convalescent COVID-19.

The chain recombines TRBV24-1 with TRBJ1-4; TRBD1 agrees at 9 bases. This CDR3 is built from 16 residues. Unmatched junction bases numbered 8, after V lost 2 bases and J lost 8 bases. CDR1 is KGHDR, CDR2 SFDVKD, per germline. CDR3 in amino acids: CATSDSTGQGWEKLFF. CDR3 coding DNA: TGTGCCACCAGTGATTCCACGGGACAGGGTTGGGAAAAACTGTTTTTT.

The rearrangement joins TRBV7-9 to TRBJ2-5; 7 nucleotides match TRBD1. V lost 6 bases to trimming and J lost 1 base; unmatched junction nucleotides: 2. The CDR3 length is 13 residues. Germline CDR1 reads SEHNR; CDR2 reads FQNEAQ (reference sequence). The CDR3 here is CASSEGAQETQYF. CDR3 sequence (DNA): TGTGCCAGCAGTGAGGGGGCCCAAGAGACCCAGTACTTC.

Of note for this clone: The sample carries other DNA sequences with the same CDR3. The chain uses TRBV5-1 and TRBJ2-7; the match to TRBD2 covers 7 bases. Germline CDR1 SGHRS, CDR2 YFSETQ. V dropped 4 bases and J dropped 4; count of bases not matched to a gene: 11. The CDR3 runs 15 residues. CDR3 sequence: CASSPLAGSSYEQYF. The CDR3 coding sequence is TGCGCCAGCAGCCCGTTAGCGGGCTCGTCGTACGAGCAGTACTTC.

The chain carries TRBV29-1 and TRBJ1-4; 11 bases align to TRBD1. The ends lost 4 bases at V and 8 bases at J; junction bases unmatched: 6. CDR1 is SQVTM, CDR2 ANQGSEA, per germline. This CDR3 region has 14 residues. DNA for the CDR3: TGCAGCGTTGGACGGGACAGGGGGTTGGAAAAACTGTTTTTT. This encodes CSVGRDRGLEKLFF.

This clone was found a few times. Other DNA variants within this sample encode the same CDR3. The genes are TRBV19 and TRBJ2-5, with 10 positions matching TRBD1. With 1 base clipped from V and 5 bases from J, the junction kept 4 bases outside the gene matches. Looked up from germline, CDR1 is LNHDA and CDR2 is SQIVND (reference sequence). The CDR3 totals 15 residues. The CDR3 DNA is TGTGCCAGTAGTATAGGACAGGGGGCGAGGGAGACCCAGTACTTC. Translated: CASSIGQGARETQYF.

This chain uses TRBV18 with TRBJ2-3; 8 nucleotides line up with TRBD1. After removal of 6 bases from V and 1 base from J, the junction contained 9 bases not matched to a gene. The germline V gene has CDR1 KGHSH and CDR2 LQKENI. CDR3 length: 16 residues. DNA for the CDR3: TGTGCCAGCTCGCGGACAGGGAATGAGGGCACAGATACGCAGTATTTT. Its translation: CASSRTGNEGTDTQYF.

This clone was seen a handful of times. The chain combines TRBV28 with TRBJ2-3; 8 nucleotides line up with TRBD2. This CDR3 has 13 amino acids. Germline CDR1 reads MDHEN; CDR2 reads SYDVKM. With 11 bases clipped from V and 6 bases from J, the junction kept 10 bases outside the gene matches. The CDR3 spells CASTPGLEDTQYF. The CDR3 nucleotides are TGTGCCTCGACTCCGGGACTAGAGGATACGCAGTATTTT.

V is TRBV29-1 and J is TRBJ2-7; the D is unclear. V was pared by 4 bases and J by 2 bases, with 24 bases between. This CDR3 is 17 amino acids long. Germline V gene lookup returns CDR1 SQVTM and CDR2 ANQGSEA. DNA of the CDR3: TGCAGCGTTGTGGCAGGCCCGAATACGGTTAGACCCTACGAGCAGTACTTC. Its translation: CSVVAGPNTVRPYEQYF.